This paragraph covers one T cell receptor beta chain sequence. Its cognate antigen is unknown. This record comes from a study of blood T cells in healthy people across ages. With a J-beta primer mix and a sample-barcoded 5' primer, a second PCR ran about 7 to 12 cycles. From the 5' RACE reads, TCRdb called clonotypes with MiXCR, one entry per CDR3 protein. The sample lists around 1,500,000 distinct CDR3 sequences; around 39% were seen once. The ends lost 6 bases at V and 0 bases at J; junction bases unmatched: 3. This CDR3 has 14 residues. CDR1 and CDR2 (germline): MNHNY, SVGAGI (reference sequence). Study-wide results and caveats: Naive T cell percentage and TCR beta diversity correlated strongly.

The sequencing input was blood. The sequence was obtained from a woman younger than 30 in good health. The chain couples TRBV6-6 to TRBJ2-3; 7 nucleotides line up with TRBD2. Here the CDR3 reads CASRSSGSTDTQYF. The CDR3 DNA follows: TGTGCCAGCAGGTCTAGCGGTAGCACAGATACGCAGTATTTT.